This entry concerns a single T cell receptor (beta chain). This entry comes from a study of blood T cell repertoires in COVID-19. At the level of the study: Spain, Italy and the United States supplied samples that represented acute and convalescent COVID-19.

The CDR3 runs 15 residues. The V end lost 6 bases, the J end lost 3 bases, and 15 bases lay between the germline ends. Germline V gene data show CDR1 as MRHNA and CDR2 as SNTAGT. In the study's own analysis: Amplification of reference gene primers provided the estimated nucleated cell counts. Clones were read by immunoSEQ multiplex PCR, and TCRdb kept only the in-frame ones, dropping some. V and J calls and clone size are given by that table; D and trimming were obtained from the DNA. Of roughly 68,000 clones listed, roughly 84% are singletons. The V and J genes are TRBV6-4 and TRBJ2-1, with D possibly TRBD2 on 6 matching bases. Sequencing input: peripheral blood. This TCR came from a man aged 50-60 years with active COVID-19. The CDR3 DNA reads as TGTGCCAGCAGCGCAACCGGGGGAGGCTACAATGAGCAGTTCTTC. This translates into CASSATGGGYNEQFF.